The 10 T cell receptor beta chains below all came from one sample that was sequenced in a study of blood T cell repertoires in COVID-19. This table comes from immunoSEQ multiplex PCR, and its TCRdb copy is limited to in-frame clones, with some not included. The repertoire holds hundreds of thousands of clones, with under 90% as singletons. Sequenced sample: PBMCs or T cells enriched from blood (not recorded which). The receptors stem from a man aged 25-45 years who had recovered from COVID-19.

The V gene is TRBV28, the J gene TRBJ2-2; 7 positions agree with TRBD1. Germline V gives CDR1 MDHEN, CDR2 SYDVKM. The V and J ends lost 4 bases and 3 bases, in that order; junction bases with no gene match: 5. This CDR3 has 15 residues. CDR3 bases: TGTGCCAGCAGTTCGGGACAGCCTTACACCGGGGAGCTGTTTTTT. Translating gives CASSSGQPYTGELFF.

V gene TRBV6-5 combines with J gene TRBJ1-2; 8 bases match TRBD1. This CDR3 spans 13 amino acids. Per germline, CDR1 MNHEY and CDR2 SVGAGI. J gave up 5 bases and V 5 bases, and 4 bases lay outside the gene matches. This CDR3 is CASSQTGVYGYTF. In nucleotides, the CDR3 is TGTGCCAGCAGTCAGACAGGGGTTTATGGCTACACCTTC.

The V gene is TRBV5-1, the J gene TRBJ2-7; 9 positions match TRBD1. The CDR3 loop spans 13 amino acids. Germline V gives CDR1 SGHRS, CDR2 YFSETQ. The V gene end was trimmed by 5 bases and the J gene end by 5 bases; junction bases not matched to a gene: 5. Here the CDR3 reads CASRNRGQDEQYF. CDR3 coding DNA: TGCGCCAGCAGGAACAGGGGGCAGGACGAGCAGTACTTC.

This clone has a single count. V and J are TRBV7-2 and TRBJ1-6; D is undetermined. V was pared by 0 bases and J by 7 bases, with 10 bases between. This CDR3 spans 15 amino acids. Germline-derived CDR1 and CDR2 are SGHTA and FQGNSA. This CDR3 reads CASSLARQENSPLHF. As DNA, the CDR3 is TGTGCCAGCAGCTTAGCTAGGCAGGAAAATTCACCCCTCCACTTT.

Concerning this clone: Germline and junction disagree at one end, which may indicate a read error. This chain uses TRBV10-3 with TRBJ2-3; D gene uncertain. The germline V gene has CDR1 ENHRY and CDR2 SYGVKD. This CDR3 has 13 amino acids. CDR3 protein: CAINEAQWDTQYF. The DNA for the CDR3 is TGTGCCATCAATGAGGCGCAATGGGATACGCAGTATTTT.

The genes are TRBV27 and TRBJ2-6; TRBD2 might be the D (7 bases). Trimming cost V 0 bases and J 2 bases, with 20 bases left between them. CDR1 MNHEY and CDR2 SMNVEV come from the germline V gene (reference sequence). This CDR3 spans 20 amino acids. The CDR3 region is CASSLSGGGGFLPGANVLTF. CDR3 DNA: TGTGCCAGCAGTTTATCAGGAGGGGGGGGCTTTCTTCCTGGGGCCAACGTCCTGACTTTC.

The chain recombines TRBV18 with TRBJ2-2; D ambiguous. Germline-derived CDR1 and CDR2 are KGHSH and LQKENI. The CDR3 spans 12 residues. The V gene lost 6 bases and the J gene lost 1 base, with 3 bases spanning the gap. As DNA, the CDR3 is TGTGCCAGCTCTCGGAACACCGGGGAGCTGTTTTTT. It translates to CASSRNTGELFF.

This chain joins TRBV6-5 and TRBJ1-1, with D possibly matching TRBD1 (6 bases). This CDR3 comprises 15 residues. Germline loops: CDR1 MNHEY, CDR2 SVGAGI. Trimming took off 2 bases at V and 0 bases at J, with 10 bases between the two ends. CDR3 coding DNA: TGTGCCAGCAGTTACGGACAGCTGCTGAACACTGAAGCTTTCTTT. Protein sequence: CASSYGQLLNTEAFF.

The rearrangement links TRBV6-5 to TRBJ1-5; maybe TRBD1 (5 bases). Looked up from germline, CDR1 is MNHEY and CDR2 is SVGAGI. The V end was cut by 3 bases, the J end by 1 base, with 10 bases between. CDR3 length: 15 amino acids. CDR3 sequence reads: CASSYDRGSNQPQHF. CDR3 nucleotides: TGTGCCAGCAGTTATGACCGGGGGAGCAATCAGCCCCAGCATTTT.

The chain has TRBV6-4 and TRBJ2-3; D not resolved. Trimming cost V 3 bases and J 4 bases, with 11 bases left between them. The CDR3 spans 14 residues. Germline V CDR1 and CDR2: MRHNA, SNTAGT. The CDR3, as DNA: TGTGCCAGCAGTGAGTCCGCGCCCGCAGATACGCAGTATTTT. Translation gives CASSESAPADTQYF.